This TCR beta chain emerged from a study of T cells in Graves' hyperthyroidism and ophthalmopathy. General study findings and limits: Ophthalmopathy was identified by the model a median approximately 6.9 months ahead of onset. Blood also contained most expanded thyroid clonotypes above 0.001.

Regarding this clonotype: Antigen unknown.

CDR3 length equals 15 residues. Trimming shortened V by 6 bases and J by 1 base, and 16 bases separated the two germline ends. Germline V gives CDR1 SGDLS, CDR2 YYNGEE. RNA transcripts were the template for amplifying TCR beta CDR3 regions. Initially, a first-round RT-PCR of the TCR CDR3 employed the HTBI primer set. TCRdb reanalysed the multiplex PCR reads using MiXCR and keeps one entry per CDR3 protein. Of 690,000 or so distinct CDR3 sequences in the sample, about 19% were seen once. Newly diagnosed hyperthyroidism, duration under 2 months, in patients aged 18 to 65. Reasons for excluding patients were uncontrolled infection, other autoimmune disease, pregnancy or lactation.

The sequenced sample was blood. The receptor comes from a woman aged 45-59 years with Graves' hyperthyroidism that later progressed to Graves' ophthalmopathy. The chain is built from TRBV9 and TRBJ1-1; weak D call: TRBD1 (6 bases). The CDR3 sequence is CASTDGAGANTEAFF. The CDR3 DNA reads TGTGCCAGCACCGATGGAGCAGGGGCGAACACTGAAGCTTTCTTT.